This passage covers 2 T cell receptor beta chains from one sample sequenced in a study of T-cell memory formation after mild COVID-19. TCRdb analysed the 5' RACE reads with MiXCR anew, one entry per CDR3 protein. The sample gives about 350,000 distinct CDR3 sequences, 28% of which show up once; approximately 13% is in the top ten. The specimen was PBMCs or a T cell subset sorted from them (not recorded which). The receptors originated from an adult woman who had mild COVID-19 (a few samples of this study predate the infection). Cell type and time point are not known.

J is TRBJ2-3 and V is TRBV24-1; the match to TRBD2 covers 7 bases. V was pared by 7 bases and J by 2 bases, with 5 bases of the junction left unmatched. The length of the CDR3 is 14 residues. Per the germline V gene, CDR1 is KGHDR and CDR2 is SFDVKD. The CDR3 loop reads CATRGDYTTDTQYF. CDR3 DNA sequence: TGTGCCACCAGGGGGGACTATACCACAGATACGCAGTATTTT.

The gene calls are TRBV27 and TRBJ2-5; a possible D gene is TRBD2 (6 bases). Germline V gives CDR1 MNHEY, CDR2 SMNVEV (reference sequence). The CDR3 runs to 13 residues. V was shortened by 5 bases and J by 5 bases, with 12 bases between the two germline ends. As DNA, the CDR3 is TGTGCCAGCAGTCGACTAGTCTGGGAGACCCAGTACTTC. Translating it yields CASSRLVWETQYF.